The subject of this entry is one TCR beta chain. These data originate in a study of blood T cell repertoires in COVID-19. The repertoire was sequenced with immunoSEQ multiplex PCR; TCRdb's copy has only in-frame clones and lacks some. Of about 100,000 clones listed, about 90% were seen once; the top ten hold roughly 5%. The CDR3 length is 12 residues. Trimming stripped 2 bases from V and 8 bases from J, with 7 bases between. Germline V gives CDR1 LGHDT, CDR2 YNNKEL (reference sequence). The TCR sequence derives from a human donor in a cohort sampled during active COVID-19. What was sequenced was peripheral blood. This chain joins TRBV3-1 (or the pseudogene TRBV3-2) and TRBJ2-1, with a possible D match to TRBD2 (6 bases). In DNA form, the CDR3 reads TGTGCCAGCAGCCAATGGGGGGATGAGCAGTTCTTC. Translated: CASSQWGDEQFF.